This T cell receptor beta chain came from a study of breast tumors, draining lymph nodes, adjacent tissues. Study-wide results and limits: Compared with lymph nodes, tumors were less diverse; compared with nontumor tissue, more.

This clonotype has a count of ten or more. Its antigen is currently unknown. Axillary draining lymph nodes of breast cancer patients supplied the node samples. Germline lookup yields CDR1 SGHAT and CDR2 FQNNGV. V shed 4 bases, J shed 5 bases, and the junction held 9 bases outside the gene matches. CDR3 length: 16 amino acids. TCRdb reprocessed the multiplex PCR reads with MiXCR, giving one entry per CDR3 protein. Of about 200,000 distinct CDR3 sequences in the sample, 31% were seen once. The sequence was obtained from a female donor with breast cancer. Some clones in this sample may be carry-over from other donors' samples. Sequencing was carried out using axillary lymph node tissue. This sequence joins TRBV11-2 and TRBJ2-5; 11 bases are a match to TRBD2. Written as DNA, the CDR3 is TGTGCCAGCAGCTCGACTAGCGGGACGGCGGGGGAGACCCAGTACTTC. It translates to CASSSTSGTAGETQYF.